A selection of T cell receptor beta chains follows, all from one sample in a study of human T cells and chemical hapten exposure. TCRdb reprocessed the RACE reads with MiXCR, giving one entry per CDR3 protein. Of 280,000 or so distinct CDR3 sequences detected, almost 8% appear once; the ten largest clones hold 1.2%. The source was whole blood, collected in connection with sensitization to the hapten diphenylcyclopropenone (DPC). Source of these receptors: a man in his late teens or twenties with alopecia areata. Some clones in this sample may be carry-over from other donors' samples. CDR3s include the opening cysteine and the closing phenylalanine or tryptophan. The D gene is left open where the match is weak. A row's size may be missing; if present it is once, few, many or a size class.

>15|TRBV11-2|TRBD2|many|TRBJ2-1
TGTGCCAGCAGCTCTCTAGCGGGGGGGTACAATGAGCAGTTCTTC
CASSSLAGGYNEQFF
>17|TRBV12-3/TRBV12-4|TRBD1|few|TRBJ1-3
TGTGCCAGCAGTTTAAGGGACAGGGGGCGTTCTGGAAACACCATATATTTT
CASSLRDRGRSGNTIYF
>15|TRBV15|-|few|TRBJ2-3
TGTGCCACCAGCAGAGATCCCGGGAGCACAGATACGCAGTATTTT
CATSRDPGSTDTQYF
>11|TRBV4-1|-|many|TRBJ1-1
TGCGCCAGCAGCCAGGGGATTGAAGCTTTCTTT
CASSQGIEAFF
>13|TRBV7-9|TRBD1|many|TRBJ1-1
TGTGCCAGCAGCCCCAACAGGGGAACTGAAGCTTTCTTT
CASSPNRGTEAFF
>17|TRBV5-1|TRBD1|-|TRBJ2-3
TGCGCCAGCAGCTTGGAAGGGACAGGGGGCGGCACAGATACGCAGTATTTT
CASSLEGTGGGTDTQYF
>14|TRBV28|-|-|TRBJ2-3
TGTGCCAGCAGTTTAAAGGGGACCACAGATACGCAGTATTTT
CASSLKGTTDTQYF
>18|TRBV21-1|-|many|TRBJ1-2
TGTGCCAGCAGCAAAGACATAAGTAGACAGGGGAAGATAGAAGGCTACACCTTC
CASSKDISRQGKIEGYTF
>13|TRBV6-6|-|-|TRBJ2-1
TGTGCCAGCAGCTGGACGTCCATAAATGAGCAGTTCTTC
CASSWTSINEQFF
>14|TRBV20-1|TRBD1|many|TRBJ2-5
TGCAGTGCTAGAGACCCCACAGGGGAGGAGACCCAGTACTTC
CSARDPTGEETQYF
>13|TRBV4-1|-|-|TRBJ1-4
TGCGCCAGCAGCCAGGTTTTGAGTTTCAAACTGTTTTTT
CASSQVLSFKLFF
>14|TRBV6-2/TRBV6-3|-|-|TRBJ1-1
TGTGCCAGCAGTTCCAGTCTCTCCGGCACTGAAGCTTTCTTT
CASSSSLSGTEAFF
>13|TRBV25-1|-|few|TRBJ1-6
TGTGCCAGCAGTGTGAGGGAGAATTCACCCCTCCACTTT
CASSVRENSPLHF
>15|TRBV5-5|-|few|TRBJ2-5
TGTGCCAGCAGCTACCGACCGGGCCCGCAAGAGACCCAGTACTTC
CASSYRPGPQETQYF
>17|TRBV3-1|-|few|TRBJ2-1
TGTGCCAGCAGCCAAGAGTTAGGCAGAGGCTCCTACAATGAGCAGTTCTTC
CASSQELGRGSYNEQFF
>13|TRBV5-1|-|few|TRBJ1-1
TGCGCCAGCAGCTGGCCCTCTCGAACTGAAGCTTTCTTT
CASSWPSRTEAFF
>14|TRBV4-3|-|-|TRBJ1-1
TGCGCCAGCAGCCAAGATCGTAGACGTTTCGAAGCTTTCTTT
CASSQDRRRFEAFF
>14|TRBV5-6|-|many|TRBJ1-3
TGTGCCAGCAGAAATTGGGGGGGCTCCAACACCATATATTTT
CASRNWGGSNTIYF
>17|TRBV15|-|few|TRBJ2-3
TGTGCCACCAGCAGAGCGGGGGCTCAGAGGGTCACAGATACGCAGTATTTT
CATSRAGAQRVTDTQYF
>15|TRBV6-5|-|-|TRBJ1-5
TGTGCCAGCAGTTACCAAGGGAAAAGCAATCAGCCCCAGCATTTT
CASSYQGKSNQPQHF
>12|TRBV11-2|-|-|TRBJ2-5
TGTGCCAGCAGCTCAACGGACGGGACCCAGTACTTC
CASSSTDGTQYF
>14|TRBV28|-|-|TRBJ1-2
TGTGCCAGCAGTTTCGTTAAGGGGCCCTATGGCTACACCTTC
CASSFVKGPYGYTF
>13|TRBV2|-|-|TRBJ2-7
TGTGCCAGCACCAAGGACGGCCCCTACGAGCAGTACTTC
CASTKDGPYEQYF
>14|TRBV20-1|TRBD2|-|TRBJ2-3
TGCAGTGCTAGCGGGGGGGCCACCCCAGATACGCAGTATTTT
CSASGGATPDTQYF
>14|TRBV11-2|-|many|TRBJ1-1
TGTGCCAGCAGCTTCTGGGGAAGGGACACTGAAGCTTTCTTT
CASSFWGRDTEAFF
>15|TRBV6-1|-|few|TRBJ1-4
TGTGCCAGCAGTAATCGGGGGGCACTACGGGAAAAACTGTTTTTT
CASSNRGALREKLFF